This entry lists 25 T cell receptor beta chains sequenced from one sample in a study of T cell responses to AZD1222 COVID-19 vaccine (dated by TCRdb to the early 2020s). The time point label, read with the paper, signifies: baseline before first vaccination. Library construction relied on the immunoSEQ multiplex PCR assay. TCRdb carries this immuneACCESS record with in-frame sequences only. Its versions omit some clonotypes, under half of them owing to an unresolved V gene in the studies checked, with the rest unexplained. The sample profile shows over 110,000 clones; 92% of them were found once. Just over 3% of the sample comes from the top ten. Material: peripheral blood, obtained on day 0 of AZD1222 vaccination. Receptors originate from an adult in good health.

The chain uses TRBV7-6 and TRBJ2-6, with unresolved D. The CDR3 loop spans 17 amino acids. Trimming shortened V by 5 bases and J by 0 bases, and 14 bases separated the two germline ends. The V gene's germline CDR1 is SGHVS and CDR2 FNYEAQ. In DNA, the CDR3 is TGTGCCAGCAGCCCCCAAGGAACCGGCTCTGGGGCCAACGTCCTGACTTTC. This codes for CASSPQGTGSGANVLTF.

This chain connects TRBV5-1 to TRBJ2-5, with 8 bases identical to TRBD2. This CDR3 region has 14 residues. The trim removed 5 bases at V and 4 bases at J, leaving 7 bases unmatched. Per the germline V gene, CDR1 is SGHRS and CDR2 is YFSETQ. CDR3 nucleotide sequence: TGCGCCAGCAGGGAGTCCGCGGGAGGAGAGACCCAGTACTTC. Protein product: CASRESAGGETQYF.

The chain couples TRBV5-1 to TRBJ1-6; D is perhaps TRBD1 (6 bases). The CDR3 length is 15 residues. Germline V CDR1 and CDR2: SGHRS, YFSETQ. With 2 bases removed from V and 9 bases from J, the gap between germline ends came to 15 bases. This chain's CDR3 is CASSFGAGEGSPLHF. DNA of the CDR3: TGCGCCAGCAGCTTCGGGGCAGGGGAAGGTTCACCCCTCCACTTT.

The CDR3 DNA reads as TGTGCCTGTCGTCCGGGGAATGAGCAGTTCTTC. Protein sequence: CACRPGNEQFF. The rearrangement joins TRBV30 to TRBJ2-1; D is possibly TRBD2 (5 bases). Germline-derived CDR1 and CDR2 are GTSNPN and SVGIG (reference sequence). Trimming left V 6 bases short and J 7 bases short, with 10 bases between. This CDR3 region has 11 residues. Full variable domain (remainder filled in from reference TRBV30 and TRBJ2-1): SQTIHQWPATLVQPVGSPLSLECTVEGTSNPNLYWYRQAAGRGLQLLFYSVGIGQISSEVPQNLSASRPQDRQFILSSKKLLLSDSGFYLCACRPGNEQFFGPGTRLTVL.

CDR3 coding DNA: TGCGCCAGCAGCTTGGGGCAGTCTGTGGGTGGCTACACCTTC. This translates into CASSLGQSVGGYTF. This chain links TRBV5-1 with TRBJ1-2; no firm D call. V was trimmed by 0 bases and J by 7 bases, leaving 13 bases between them. In germline, CDR1 is SGHRS, CDR2 YFSETQ. The CDR3 is 14 amino acids. The whole variable domain, remainder taken from reference TRBV5-1 and TRBJ1-2, is KAGVTQTPRYLIKTRGQQVTLSCSPISGHRSVSWYQQTPGQGLQFLFEYFSETQRNKGNFPGRFSGRQFSNSRSEMNVSTLELGDSALYLCASSLGQSVGGYTFGSGTRLTVV.

This chain uses TRBV18 with TRBJ1-2, with D possibly being TRBD1 (5 bases). The V gene's germline CDR1 is KGHSH and CDR2 LQKENI. V lost 3 bases to trimming and J lost 6 bases, with 14 bases between them. CDR3 length equals 14 residues. CDR3 DNA sequence: TGTGCCAGCTCACCCCAGGGTGAGCTCGATGGCTACACCTTC. It yields the protein CASSPQGELDGYTF.

The chain links TRBV14 to TRBJ2-7; 13 bases fit TRBD2. There are 19 residues in the CDR3. V lost 4 bases to trimming and J lost 4 bases; unmatched junction nucleotides: 16. From germline, CDR1 is SGHDN and CDR2 FVKESK. The CDR3 DNA reads as TGTGCCAGCAGCCCGGACCCGGGACTAGCGGGAATTGCGGGTTACGAGCAGTACTTC. Residues: CASSPDPGLAGIAGYEQYF.

The chain uses TRBV7-3 and TRBJ2-3; 11 bases map to TRBD2. Germline CDR1 is SGHTA and CDR2 is FQGTGA. V was pared by 5 bases and J by 5 bases, with 6 bases of the junction left unmatched. CDR3 length equals 15 residues. This CDR3 reads CASSRTSGFGDTQYF. The CDR3 DNA follows: TGTGCCAGCAGCCGGACTAGCGGGTTTGGAGATACGCAGTATTTT. Filled out from reference TRBV7-3 and TRBJ2-3, the complete variable domain reads GAGVSQTPSNKVTEKGKYVELRCDPISGHTALYWYRQSLGQGPEFLIYFQGTGAADDSGLPNDRFFAVRPEGSVSTLKIQRTERGDSAVYLCASSRTSGFGDTQYFGPGTRLTVL.

This sequence joins TRBV25-1 and TRBJ1-1; TRBD1 is a possible D gene (5 bases). This CDR3 contains 13 residues. The V end was cut by 3 bases, the J end by 10 bases, with 15 bases between. Germline CDR1 is MGHDK and CDR2 is SYGVNS. The DNA for the CDR3 is TGTGCCAGCAGTGAGCTGGCGGGGGGTGCAGCTTTCTTT. Translating it yields CASSELAGGAAFF.

V usage is TRBV4-2 and J usage is TRBJ2-7; D not resolved. In germline, CDR1 is LGHNA, CDR2 YNFKEQ. The CDR3 runs to 13 residues. V lost 1 base and J 6 bases, leaving 10 bases between the germline ends. This CDR3 reads CASSQARSGEQYF. CDR3 DNA: TGTGCCAGCAGCCAAGCCAGATCTGGCGAGCAGTACTTC.

The chain has TRBV3-1 (or the pseudogene TRBV3-2) and TRBJ1-1; no definite D call. The CDR3 sequence is 14 residues long. Germline V gives CDR1 LGHDT, CDR2 YNNKEL (reference sequence). The ends were cut back, 0 bases at V and 11 bases at J, with 16 bases in the middle. The CDR3 loop is CASSQDAGLKRAFF. DNA of the CDR3: TGTGCCAGCAGCCAAGATGCCGGGCTGAAGAGGGCTTTCTTT.

V usage is TRBV2 and J usage is TRBJ2-2, with D possibly being TRBD1 or TRBD2 (6 bases each). Trimming removed 8 bases from V and 1 base from J, with 11 bases in between. This CDR3 region has 14 residues. The germline gives CDR1 SNHLY, CDR2 FYNNEI. CDR3 in amino acids: CASRRGLNTGELFF. The CDR3 DNA reads as TGTGCCAGCCGCCGGGGGCTGAACACCGGGGAGCTGTTTTTT. Filled out from reference TRBV2 and TRBJ2-2, the complete variable domain reads EPEVTQTPSHQVTQMGQEVILRCVPISNHLYFYWYRQILGQKVEFLVSFYNNEISEKSEIFDDQFSVERPDGSNFTLKIRSTKLEDSAMYFCASRRGLNTGELFFGEGSRLTVL.

This sequence joins TRBV9 and TRBJ2-1; D ambiguous. The CDR3 contains 15 residues. Trimming cost V 3 bases and J 7 bases, with 17 bases left between them. Germline CDR1 is SGDLS and CDR2 is YYNGEE. The CDR3 sequence is CASSANPYLANEQFF. CDR3 nucleotide sequence: TGTGCCAGCAGCGCCAACCCGTACCTGGCGAATGAGCAGTTCTTC.

CDR3 protein: CASSPVRGQPATDTQYF. The CDR3 DNA follows: TGTGCCAGCAGCCCGGTTCGCGGGCAGCCTGCGACAGATACGCAGTATTTT. The chain recombines TRBV11-2 with TRBJ2-3, with a tentative D call TRBD2 (5 bases). This CDR3 has 17 amino acids. Trimming removed 5 bases at V and 3 bases at J, with 21 bases between. Germline CDR1 is SGHAT and CDR2 is FQNNGV.

This chain joins TRBV12-3 or TRBV12-4 and TRBJ2-1; 7 bases are shared with TRBD1. The V gene end was trimmed by 6 bases and the J gene end by 12 bases; junction bases not matched to a gene: 8. The CDR3 runs to 12 residues. The CDR3 region is CASSHDRAGQFF. DNA of the CDR3: TGTGCCAGCAGCCATGACAGGGCGGGGCAGTTCTTC.

The chain links TRBV12-3 or TRBV12-4 to TRBJ2-3, with D uncertain. The germline V and J ends were trimmed by 3 bases and 2 bases, with 3 bases remaining between them. This CDR3 has 12 residues. CDR3 nucleotide sequence: TGTGCCAGCAGTTTCCTCACAGATACGCAGTATTTT. Translated: CASSFLTDTQYF.

This rearrangement joins TRBV6-6 to TRBJ2-1; TRBD2 aligns across 8 bases. Trimming cost V 5 bases and J 6 bases; bases outside gene matches: 12. The CDR3 has 16 amino acids. Germline V gives CDR1 MNHNY, CDR2 SVGAGI (reference sequence). This CDR3 is CASSPLQGREGNEQFF. The CDR3 nucleotides read TGTGCCAGCAGTCCACTCCAGGGACGGGAGGGCAATGAGCAGTTCTTC.

The chain recombines TRBV5-1 with TRBJ1-1; maybe TRBD1 (6 bases). Trimming took off 4 bases at V and 2 bases at J, with 12 bases between the two ends. The germline V gene encodes CDR1 SGHRS and CDR2 YFSETQ. This CDR3 comprises 14 residues. The CDR3 protein is CASSPDSPNTEAFF. The DNA of the CDR3 is TGCGCCAGCAGCCCGGACAGTCCTAACACTGAAGCTTTCTTT.

This chain joins TRBV7-8 and TRBJ1-4; no firm D call. Germline V CDR1 and CDR2: SGHVS, FQNEAQ. V shed 1 base and J shed 2 bases, with 8 bases lying between them. This CDR3 has 15 residues. The CDR3 bases are TGTGCCAGCAGCTTAGTAAGGTTCACTAATGAAAAACTGTTTTTT. Protein sequence: CASSLVRFTNEKLFF.

The chain carries TRBV7-2 and TRBJ1-1, with 9 bases that match TRBD1. The CDR3 contains 16 residues. Germline loops: CDR1 SGHTA, CDR2 FQGNSA. Losses at the gene ends were 3 bases for V and 6 bases for J; bases not matched to a gene: 11. This CDR3 is CASSLGPGQGVAEAFF. The CDR3 DNA reads as TGTGCCAGCAGCTTGGGTCCGGGACAGGGAGTCGCTGAAGCTTTCTTT.

The chain combines TRBV27 with TRBJ1-5, with 9 bases that match TRBD1. The germline V gene encodes CDR1 MNHEY and CDR2 SMNVEV (reference sequence). V shed 4 bases, J shed 4 bases, and the junction held 8 bases outside the gene matches. This CDR3 has 16 amino acids. The CDR3 sequence is CASSSFPGQGNQPQHF. DNA for the CDR3: TGTGCCAGCAGTTCATTTCCGGGACAGGGTAATCAGCCCCAGCATTTT.

The chain employs TRBV3-1 (or the pseudogene TRBV3-2) and TRBJ2-7, with D possibly TRBD1 on 6 matching bases. Germline V gene data show CDR1 as LGHDT and CDR2 as YNNKEL (reference sequence). The CDR3 contains 16 residues. Between the trimmed V and J ends, which lost 3 bases and 2 bases, there was a span of 17 bases. The CDR3 spells CASSHPRGHTPYEQYF. CDR3 DNA sequence: TGTGCCAGCAGCCACCCTAGGGGACACACCCCCTACGAGCAGTACTTC.

The chain uses TRBV30 and TRBJ1-3; D remains ambiguous. The CDR3 length is 12 residues. CDR1 is GTSNPN, CDR2 SVGIG, per germline (reference sequence). With 4 bases removed from V and 4 bases from J, the gap between germline ends came to 8 bases. CDR3 nucleotide sequence: TGTGCCTGGAAAAAGACAGGAAACACCATATATTTT. Translated: CAWKKTGNTIYF.

V usage is TRBV18 and J usage is TRBJ1-1; 7 bases are a match to TRBD1. Germline CDR1 reads KGHSH; CDR2 reads LQKENI. This CDR3 comprises 14 residues. The V and J ends lost 5 bases and 1 base, in that order; junction bases with no gene match: 4. The CDR3 is CASSFWTGNTEAFF. Written as DNA, the CDR3 is TGTGCCAGCTCATTCTGGACAGGGAACACTGAAGCTTTCTTT.

This chain links TRBV7-6 with TRBJ2-7; 12 bases match TRBD2. The CDR3 is 15 residues long. Germline V lookup: CDR1 SGHVS, CDR2 FNYEAQ. With 5 bases clipped from V and 2 bases from J, the junction kept 4 bases outside the gene matches. For the CDR3, the DNA is TGTGCCAGCAGCCCCCGGACTAGCGGGACCTACGAGCAGTACTTC. Its protein product is CASSPRTSGTYEQYF. Full variable domain (remainder filled in from reference TRBV7-6 and TRBJ2-7): GAGVSQSPRYKVTKRGQDVALRCDPISGHVSLYWYRQALGQGPEFLTYFNYEAQQDKSGLPNDRFSAERPEGSISTLTIQRTEQRDSAMYRCASSPRTSGTYEQYFGPGTRLTVT.